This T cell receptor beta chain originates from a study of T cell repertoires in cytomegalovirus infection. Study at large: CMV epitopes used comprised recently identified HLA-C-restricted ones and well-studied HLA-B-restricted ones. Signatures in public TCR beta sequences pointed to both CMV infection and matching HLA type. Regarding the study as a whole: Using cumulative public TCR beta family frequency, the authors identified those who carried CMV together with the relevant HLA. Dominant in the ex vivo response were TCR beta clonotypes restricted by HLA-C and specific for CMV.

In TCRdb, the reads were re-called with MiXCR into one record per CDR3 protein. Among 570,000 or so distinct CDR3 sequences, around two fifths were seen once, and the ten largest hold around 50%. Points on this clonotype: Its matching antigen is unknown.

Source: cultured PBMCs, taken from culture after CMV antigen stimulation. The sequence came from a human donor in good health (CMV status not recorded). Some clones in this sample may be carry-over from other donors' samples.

The DNA of the CDR3 is TGCGCCAGCAGTCAATCCCCCGAAGATGTAGGGGAACCCTCCTACGAGCAGTACTTC. Translation gives CASSQSPEDVGEPSYEQYF. This chain links TRBV23-1 with TRBJ2-7, with D possibly being TRBD1 (5 bases). Being an ORF, TRBV23-1 has a function that is uncertain. V dropped 0 bases and J dropped 0 bases, with 21 bases sitting between them. CDR3 size: 19 residues.